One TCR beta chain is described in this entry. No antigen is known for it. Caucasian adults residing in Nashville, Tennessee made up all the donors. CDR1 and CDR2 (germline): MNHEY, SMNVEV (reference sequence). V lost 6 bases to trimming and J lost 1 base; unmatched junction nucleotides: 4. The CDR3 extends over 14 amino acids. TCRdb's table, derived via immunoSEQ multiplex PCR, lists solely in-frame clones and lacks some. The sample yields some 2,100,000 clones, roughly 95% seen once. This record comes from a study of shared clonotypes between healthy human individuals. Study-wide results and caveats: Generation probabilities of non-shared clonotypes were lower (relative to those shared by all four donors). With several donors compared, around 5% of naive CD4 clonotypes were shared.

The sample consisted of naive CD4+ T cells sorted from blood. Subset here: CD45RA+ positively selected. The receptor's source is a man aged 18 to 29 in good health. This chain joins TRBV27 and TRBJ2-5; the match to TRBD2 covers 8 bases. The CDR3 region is CASSQRGGQETQYF. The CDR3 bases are TGTGCCAGCAGCCAACGGGGGGGCCAAGAGACCCAGTACTTC.